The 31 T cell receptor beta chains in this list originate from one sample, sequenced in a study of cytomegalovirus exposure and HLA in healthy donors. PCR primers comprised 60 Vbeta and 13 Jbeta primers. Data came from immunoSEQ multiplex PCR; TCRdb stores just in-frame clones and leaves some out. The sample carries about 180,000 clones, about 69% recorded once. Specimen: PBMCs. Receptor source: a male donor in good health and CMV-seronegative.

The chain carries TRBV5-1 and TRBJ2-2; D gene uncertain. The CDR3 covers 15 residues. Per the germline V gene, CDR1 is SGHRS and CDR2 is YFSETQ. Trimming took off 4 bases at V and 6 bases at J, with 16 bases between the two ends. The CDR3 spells CASSTERVRAGELFF. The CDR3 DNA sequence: TGCGCCAGCAGCACGGAGCGAGTTCGCGCCGGGGAGCTGTTTTTT.

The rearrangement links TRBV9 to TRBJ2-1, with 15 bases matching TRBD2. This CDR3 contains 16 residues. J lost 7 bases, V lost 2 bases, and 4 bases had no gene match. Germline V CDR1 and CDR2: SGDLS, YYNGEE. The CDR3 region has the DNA TGTGCCAGCAGCGTGTATGGGACTAGCGGGGGGAATGAGCAGTTCTTC. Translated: CASSVYGTSGGNEQFF.

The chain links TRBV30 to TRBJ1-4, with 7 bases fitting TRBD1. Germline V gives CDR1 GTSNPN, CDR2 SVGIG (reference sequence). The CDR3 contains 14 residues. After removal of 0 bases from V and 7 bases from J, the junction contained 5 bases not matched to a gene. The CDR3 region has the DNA TGTGCCTGGAGTGTAGCAGGGGGGTCTGAAAAACTGTTTTTT. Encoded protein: CAWSVAGGSEKLFF.

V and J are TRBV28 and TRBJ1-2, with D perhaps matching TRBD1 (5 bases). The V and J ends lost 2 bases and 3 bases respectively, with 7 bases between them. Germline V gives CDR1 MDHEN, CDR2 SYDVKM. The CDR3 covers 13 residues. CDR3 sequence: CASSLDRYYGYTF. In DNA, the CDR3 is TGTGCCAGCAGTTTAGACAGATACTATGGCTACACCTTC.

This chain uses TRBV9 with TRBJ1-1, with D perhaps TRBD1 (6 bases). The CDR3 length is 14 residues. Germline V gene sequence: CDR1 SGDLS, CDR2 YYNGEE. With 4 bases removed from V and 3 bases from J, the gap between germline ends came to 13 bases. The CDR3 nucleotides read TGTGCCAGCAGCCTTAGGGGGAAGGACACTGAAGCTTTCTTT. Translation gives CASSLRGKDTEAFF.

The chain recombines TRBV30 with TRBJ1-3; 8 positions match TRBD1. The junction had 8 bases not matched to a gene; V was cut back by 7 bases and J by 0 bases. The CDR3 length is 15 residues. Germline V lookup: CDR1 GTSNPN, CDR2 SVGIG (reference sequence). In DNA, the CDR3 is TGTGCCTACCCAGGGGGCACCGACTCTGGAAACACCATATATTTT. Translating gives CAYPGGTDSGNTIYF.

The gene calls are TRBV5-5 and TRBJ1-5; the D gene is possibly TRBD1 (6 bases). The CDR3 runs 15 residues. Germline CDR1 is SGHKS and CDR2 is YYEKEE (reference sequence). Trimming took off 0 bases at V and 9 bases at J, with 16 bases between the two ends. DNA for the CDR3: TGTGCCAGCAGCTTGGAGGGGGGGCCCCGGTTGCCCCAGCATTTT. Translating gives CASSLEGGPRLPQHF.

The CDR3 loop is CAWSVGTSHHGYTF. CDR3 sequence (DNA): TGTGCCTGGAGTGTTGGGACAAGCCACCATGGCTACACCTTC. The rearrangement joins TRBV30 to TRBJ1-2; possible D gene TRBD1, 6 bases. Trimming took off 0 bases at V and 6 bases at J, with 14 bases between the two ends. The CDR3 has 14 amino acids. Germline assignment: CDR1 GTSNPN and CDR2 SVGIG (reference sequence). Looking up the rest from reference TRBV30 and TRBJ1-2 gives the full variable domain: SQTIHQWPATLVQPVGSPLSLECTVEGTSNPNLYWYRQAAGRGLQLLFYSVGIGQISSEVPQNLSASRPQDRQFILSSKKLLLSDSGFYLCAWSVGTSHHGYTFGSGTRLTVV.

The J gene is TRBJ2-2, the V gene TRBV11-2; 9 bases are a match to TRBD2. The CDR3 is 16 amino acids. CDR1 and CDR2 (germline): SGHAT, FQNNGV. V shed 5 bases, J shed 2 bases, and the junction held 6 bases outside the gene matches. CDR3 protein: CASSARAGGNTGELFF. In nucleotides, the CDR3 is TGTGCCAGCAGCGCCCGAGCGGGGGGAAACACCGGGGAGCTGTTTTTT.

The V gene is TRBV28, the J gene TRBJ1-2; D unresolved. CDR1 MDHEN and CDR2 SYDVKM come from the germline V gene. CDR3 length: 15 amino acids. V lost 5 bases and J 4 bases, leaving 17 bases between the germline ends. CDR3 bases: TGTGCCAGCAGTCCTACCCACGACAACCTCTATGGCTACACCTTC. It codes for CASSPTHDNLYGYTF.

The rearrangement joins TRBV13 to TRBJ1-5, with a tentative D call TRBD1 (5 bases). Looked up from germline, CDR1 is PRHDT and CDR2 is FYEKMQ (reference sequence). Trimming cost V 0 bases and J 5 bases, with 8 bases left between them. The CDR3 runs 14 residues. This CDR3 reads CASSLGAGDQPQHF. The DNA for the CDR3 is TGTGCCAGCAGCTTAGGTGCGGGGGATCAGCCCCAGCATTTT.

The DNA for the CDR3 is TGTGCCAGCAGTTGGAGTGCAACTAATGAAAAACTGTTTTTT. Translation gives CASSWSATNEKLFF. V is TRBV6-5 and J is TRBJ1-4; no definite D call. V was cut by 4 bases and J by 0 bases, with 6 bases left in between. This CDR3 contains 14 residues. Germline lookup yields CDR1 MNHEY and CDR2 SVGAGI.

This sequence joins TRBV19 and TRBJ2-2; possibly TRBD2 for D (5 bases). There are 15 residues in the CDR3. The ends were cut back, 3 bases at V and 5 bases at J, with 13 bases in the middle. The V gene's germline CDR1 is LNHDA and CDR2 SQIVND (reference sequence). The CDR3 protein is CASSIGGYLTGELFF. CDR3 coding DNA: TGTGCCAGTAGTATTGGCGGGTACTTGACCGGGGAGCTGTTTTTT.

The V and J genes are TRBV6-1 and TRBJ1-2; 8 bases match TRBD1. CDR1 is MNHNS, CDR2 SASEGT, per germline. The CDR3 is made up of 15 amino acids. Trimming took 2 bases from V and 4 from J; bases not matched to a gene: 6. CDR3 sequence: CASSEPQGAPYGYTF. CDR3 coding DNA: TGTGCCAGCAGTGAACCCCAGGGGGCGCCCTATGGCTACACCTTC.

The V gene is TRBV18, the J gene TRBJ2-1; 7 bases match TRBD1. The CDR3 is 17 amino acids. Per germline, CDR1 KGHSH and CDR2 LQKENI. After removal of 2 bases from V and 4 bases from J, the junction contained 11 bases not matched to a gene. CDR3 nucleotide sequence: TGTGCCAGCTCACCAGACCGACAGGGTGAAATTTACAATGAGCAGTTCTTC. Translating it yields CASSPDRQGEIYNEQFF.

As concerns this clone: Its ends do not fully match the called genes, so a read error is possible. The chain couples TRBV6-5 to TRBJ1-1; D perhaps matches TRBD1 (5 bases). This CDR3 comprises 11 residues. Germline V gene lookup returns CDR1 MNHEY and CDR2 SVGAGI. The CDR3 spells CASYLGGYGIF. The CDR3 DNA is TGTGCCAGCTACCTGGGGGGGTACGGCATCTTT.

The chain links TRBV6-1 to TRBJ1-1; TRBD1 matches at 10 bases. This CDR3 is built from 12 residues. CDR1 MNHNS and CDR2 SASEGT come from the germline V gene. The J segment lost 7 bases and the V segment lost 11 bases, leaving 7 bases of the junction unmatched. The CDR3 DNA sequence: TGTGCCGGCCGGACAGGGGGGGTTGAAGCTTTCTTT. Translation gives CAGRTGGVEAFF.

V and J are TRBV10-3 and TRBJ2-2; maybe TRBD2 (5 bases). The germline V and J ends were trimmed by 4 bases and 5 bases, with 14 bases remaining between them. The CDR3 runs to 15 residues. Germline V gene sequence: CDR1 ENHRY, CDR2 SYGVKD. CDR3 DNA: TGTGCCATCAGTGGAGGGTGGGTTGGGACCGGGGAGCTGTTTTTT. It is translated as CAISGGWVGTGELFF.

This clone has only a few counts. DNA for the CDR3: TGTGCCAGCAGCCAAGTCTACGATACGCAGTATTTT. Translation gives CASSQVYDTQYF. The genes are TRBV14 and TRBJ2-3, with unresolved D. V was clipped by 1 base and J by 6 bases, with 5 bases between them. Germline V CDR1 and CDR2: SGHDN, FVKESK. The CDR3 has 12 residues.

The DNA of the CDR3 is TGCGCCAGCAGTCTGACAGTGAATCAGCCCCAGCATTTT. Protein sequence: CASSLTVNQPQHF. The rearrangement uses TRBV23-1 and TRBJ1-5; a possible D gene is TRBD1 (5 bases). TRBV23-1 is noted as an ORF with a role that remains uncertain. The CDR3 has 13 amino acids. V lost 4 bases to trimming and J lost 4 bases, with 8 bases between them.

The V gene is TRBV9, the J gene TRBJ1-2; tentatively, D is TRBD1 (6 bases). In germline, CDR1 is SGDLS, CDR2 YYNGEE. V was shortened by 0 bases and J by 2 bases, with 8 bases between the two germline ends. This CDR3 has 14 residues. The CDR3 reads CASSVDQGNYGYTF. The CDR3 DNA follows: TGTGCCAGCAGCGTAGATCAGGGGAACTATGGCTACACCTTC.

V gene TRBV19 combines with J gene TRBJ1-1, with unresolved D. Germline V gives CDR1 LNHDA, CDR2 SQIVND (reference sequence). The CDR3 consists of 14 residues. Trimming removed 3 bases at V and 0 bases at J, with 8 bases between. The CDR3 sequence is CASSIRYLNTEAFF. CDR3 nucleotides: TGTGCCAGTAGTATTAGATACCTGAACACTGAAGCTTTCTTT.

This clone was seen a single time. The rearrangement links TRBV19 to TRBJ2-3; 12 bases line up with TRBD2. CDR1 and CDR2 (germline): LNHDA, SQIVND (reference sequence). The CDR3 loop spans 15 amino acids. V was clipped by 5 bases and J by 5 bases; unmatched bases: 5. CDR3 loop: CASSRLAGVGDTQYF. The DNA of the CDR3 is TGTGCCAGTAGTCGACTAGCGGGAGTCGGAGATACGCAGTATTTT.

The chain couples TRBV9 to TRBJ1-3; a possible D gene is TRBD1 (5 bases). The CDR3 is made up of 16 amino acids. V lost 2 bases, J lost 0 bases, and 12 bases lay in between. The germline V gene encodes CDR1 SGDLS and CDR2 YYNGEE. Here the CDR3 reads CASSVTGAYSGNTIYF. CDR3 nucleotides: TGTGCCAGCAGCGTTACAGGAGCCTACTCTGGAAACACCATATATTTT.

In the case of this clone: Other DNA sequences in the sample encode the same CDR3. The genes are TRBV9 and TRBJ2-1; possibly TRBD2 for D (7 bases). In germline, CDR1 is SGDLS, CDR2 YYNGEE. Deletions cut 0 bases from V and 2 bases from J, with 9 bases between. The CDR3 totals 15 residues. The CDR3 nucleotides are TGTGCCAGCAGCGTAGGAGGGGGGGCCTACAATGAGCAGTTCTTC. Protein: CASSVGGGAYNEQFF.

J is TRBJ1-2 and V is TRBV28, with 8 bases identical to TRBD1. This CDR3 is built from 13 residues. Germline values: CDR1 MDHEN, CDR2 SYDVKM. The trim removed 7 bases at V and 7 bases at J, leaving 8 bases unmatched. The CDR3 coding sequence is TGTGCCAGCACACCTCAGGGGGCTGGTGGCTACACCTTC. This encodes CASTPQGAGGYTF.

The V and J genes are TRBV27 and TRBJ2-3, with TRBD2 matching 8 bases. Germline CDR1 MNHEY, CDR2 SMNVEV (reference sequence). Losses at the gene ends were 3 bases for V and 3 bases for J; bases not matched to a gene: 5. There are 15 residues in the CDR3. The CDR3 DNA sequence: TGTGCCAGCAGTTTCAGTAGCGGGATAACAGATACGCAGTATTTT. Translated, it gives CASSFSSGITDTQYF.

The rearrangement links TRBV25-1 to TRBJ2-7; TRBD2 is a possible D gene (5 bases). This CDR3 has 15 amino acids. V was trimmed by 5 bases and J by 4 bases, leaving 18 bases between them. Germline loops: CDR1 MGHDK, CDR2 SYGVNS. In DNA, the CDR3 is TGTGCCAGCAGTCTTGGCGGAGGTGTTGCTTACGAGCAGTACTTC. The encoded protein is CASSLGGGVAYEQYF.

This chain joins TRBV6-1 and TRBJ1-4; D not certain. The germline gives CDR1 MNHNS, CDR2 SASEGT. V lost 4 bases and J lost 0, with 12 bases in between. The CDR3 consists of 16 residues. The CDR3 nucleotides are TGTGCCAGCAGTGCGAATCCAGTTGCAACTAATGAAAAACTGTTTTTT. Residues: CASSANPVATNEKLFF.

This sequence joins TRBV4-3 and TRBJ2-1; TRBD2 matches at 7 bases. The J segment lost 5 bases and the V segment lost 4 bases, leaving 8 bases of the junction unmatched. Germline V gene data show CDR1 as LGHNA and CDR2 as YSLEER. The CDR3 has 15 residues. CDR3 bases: TGCGCCAGCAGCCGTGGGAGGGCTGGCGACAATGAGCAGTTCTTC. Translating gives CASSRGRAGDNEQFF.

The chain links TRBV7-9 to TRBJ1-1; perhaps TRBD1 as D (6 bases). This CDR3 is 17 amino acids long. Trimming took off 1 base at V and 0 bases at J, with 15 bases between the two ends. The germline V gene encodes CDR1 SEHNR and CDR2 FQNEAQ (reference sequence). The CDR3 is CASSLGAGEGMNTEAFF. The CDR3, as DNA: TGTGCCAGCAGCTTAGGCGCAGGGGAGGGGATGAACACTGAAGCTTTCTTT.